This record covers a single TCR beta chain. PCR used 60 Vbeta primers and 13 Jbeta primers. Here immunoSEQ multiplex PCR was the method, and the copy in TCRdb shows in-frame clones only, minus some. The table lists roughly 190,000 clones, around 82% of them singletons, with 13% to 15% in the top ten. Germline loops: CDR1 SGHVS, CDR2 FNYEAQ. The V gene end was trimmed by 5 bases and the J gene end by 5 bases; junction bases not matched to a gene: 8. The CDR3 covers 14 residues. The sample belongs to a study of cytomegalovirus exposure and HLA in healthy donors. The material sequenced was PBMCs. The chain is built from TRBV7-6 and TRBJ2-5; 7 nucleotides line up with TRBD2. The origin of this receptor is a woman in her 30s in good health and CMV-seropositive. The CDR3 sequence is CASSPRGVGETQYF. As DNA, the CDR3 is TGTGCCAGCAGCCCTCGGGGGGTCGGGGAGACCCAGTACTTC.